This T cell receptor (beta chain) originates from a study of T cell changes during pregnancy in multiple sclerosis. Libraries were prepared by immunoSEQ multiplex PCR; TCRdb keeps only in-frame clonotypes and omits some of them. The sample shows roughly 30,000 clones, more than 85% of them seen only once. V was shortened by 4 bases and J by 5 bases, with 15 bases between the two germline ends. CDR1 and CDR2 (germline): SNHLY, FYNNEI. The CDR3 totals 14 residues. Sequencing was performed on CD4+ T cells from peripheral blood mononuclear cells, taken in the first trimester of pregnancy. The chain joins TRBV2 to TRBJ2-7, with D possibly TRBD2 on 6 matching bases. The TCR originated in a female donor in good health, enrolled as a control in a pregnancy study. CDR3 sequence reads: CASSASLAFDEQYF. CDR3 sequence (DNA): TGTGCCAGCAGTGCCTCTCTAGCGTTCGACGAGCAGTACTTC. The full variable domain, in which reference TRBV2 and TRBJ2-7 provide the parts outside the CDR3, is EPEVTQTPSHQVTQMGQEVILRCVPISNHLYFYWYRQILGQKVEFLVSFYNNEISEKSEIFDDQFSVERPDGSNFTLKIRSTKLEDSAMYFCASSASLAFDEQYFGPGTRLTVT.